This TCR beta chain was sequenced for a study of blood T cell repertoires in COVID-19. Profiled with immunoSEQ multiplex PCR; TCRdb holds only in-frame clones, not every one. Seen here are about 63,000 clones, over 75% observed once, and the top ten hold roughly 30%. This CDR3 has 13 amino acids. The germline V gene has CDR1 SGHNT and CDR2 YENEEA. Between the trimmed V and J ends, which lost 1 base and 4 bases, there was a span of 7 bases. The Seattle patients, enrolled during active infection, were followed longitudinally. This receptor was taken from a man aged 60 to 69 with COVID-19, enrolled during active disease. Material: peripheral blood. This rearrangement joins TRBV11-3 to TRBJ1-1; no clear D gene. DNA of the CDR3: TGTGCCAGCAGCTTAGGGGCAGTCACTGAAGCTTTCTTT. Protein: CASSLGAVTEAFF.